A single TCR beta chain is shown here with its context. This sample is drawn from a study of control samples from healthy donors and cancer patients. Repertoires were generated with immunoSEQ multiplex PCR, while TCRdb's copy carries only in-frame clones and drops some. The table includes 95,000 to 100,000 clones, 80% to 90% detected once. Per the germline V gene, CDR1 is LGHNA and CDR2 is YSLEER. With 1 base removed from V and 10 bases from J, the gap between germline ends came to 11 bases. The CDR3 consists of 13 residues. The sequencing input was blood. This sequence originates from a young man in good health. J is TRBJ2-1 and V is TRBV4-3, with D possibly matching TRBD2 (6 bases). In DNA, the CDR3 is TGCGCCAGCAGCCAAGGACTAGTGGGAGAGCAGTTCTTC. Encoded protein: CASSQGLVGEQFF.